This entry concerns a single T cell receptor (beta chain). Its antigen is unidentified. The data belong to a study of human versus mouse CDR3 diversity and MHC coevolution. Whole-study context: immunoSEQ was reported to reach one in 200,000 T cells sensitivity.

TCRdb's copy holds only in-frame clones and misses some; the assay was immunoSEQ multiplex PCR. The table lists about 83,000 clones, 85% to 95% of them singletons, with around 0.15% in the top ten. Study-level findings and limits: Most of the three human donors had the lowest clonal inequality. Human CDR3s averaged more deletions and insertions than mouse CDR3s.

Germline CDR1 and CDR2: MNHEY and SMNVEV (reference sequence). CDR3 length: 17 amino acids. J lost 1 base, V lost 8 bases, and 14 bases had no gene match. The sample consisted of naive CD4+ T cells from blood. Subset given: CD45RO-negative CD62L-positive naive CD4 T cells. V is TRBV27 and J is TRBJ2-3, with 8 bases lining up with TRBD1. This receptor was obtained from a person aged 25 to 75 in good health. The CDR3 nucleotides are TGTGCCAGCGGCCCAATTCGGATGGGACAGGGCACAGATACGCAGTATTTT. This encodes CASGPIRMGQGTDTQYF.